This passage covers 24 T cell receptor beta chains from one sample sequenced in a study of blood T cells in healthy people across ages. The use of a sample-barcoded 5' primer and a J-beta primer mix characterized a second PCR of roughly 7 to 11 cycles. A single record per CDR3 protein comes from TCRdb applying MiXCR to the 5' RACE reads. The table includes approximately 800,000 distinct CDR3 sequences, approximately 60% detected once. The sequenced material came from blood. The source of these receptors is a man aged 40-55 years in good health.

The J gene is TRBJ1-6, the V gene TRBV27; maybe TRBD1 (6 bases). The CDR3 length is 14 residues. The germline V gene has CDR1 MNHEY and CDR2 SMNVEV (reference sequence). The germline V and J ends were trimmed by 3 bases and 9 bases, with 12 bases remaining between them. The CDR3 DNA reads as TGTGCCAGCAGTTTTGGGGGGCTTGGTTCACCCCTCCACTTT. It encodes CASSFGGLGSPLHF.

V and J are TRBV7-9 and TRBJ2-5; 13 bases are a match to TRBD2. The CDR3 covers 18 residues. Germline trimming cut 2 bases from V and 5 bases from J; bases unmatched to any gene: 11. Germline V gene lookup returns CDR1 SEHNR and CDR2 FQNEAQ (reference sequence). DNA for the CDR3: TGTGCCAGCAGCTTAAGTTCCGGACTAGCGGGAGCCCGGGAGACCCAGTACTTC. It codes for CASSLSSGLAGARETQYF.

V gene TRBV20-1 combines with J gene TRBJ2-7; TRBD2 agrees at 11 bases. J gave up 2 bases and V 3 bases, and 15 bases lay outside the gene matches. CDR3 size: 18 residues. Germline values: CDR1 DFQATT, CDR2 SNEGSKA (reference sequence). The CDR3 spells CSASLGLAGINRTYEQYF. Written as DNA, the CDR3 is TGCAGTGCTAGCCTCGGACTAGCGGGCATAAATCGAACCTACGAGCAGTACTTC.

The V and J genes are TRBV9 and TRBJ2-7; D unclear. This CDR3 region has 14 residues. V lost 4 bases to trimming and J lost 2 bases, with 13 bases between them. Germline V gene sequence: CDR1 SGDLS, CDR2 YYNGEE. Written as DNA, the CDR3 is TGTGCCAGCAGCCCAGGCCCCAGAGCCTACGAGCAGTACTTC. Translation gives CASSPGPRAYEQYF.

This clonotype occurred once. The chain carries TRBV20-1 and TRBJ1-5; 7 nucleotides agree with TRBD1. The CDR3 consists of 17 residues. The V segment lost 5 bases and the J segment 1 base; nucleotides outside the gene matches: 14. CDR1 DFQATT and CDR2 SNEGSKA come from the germline V gene (reference sequence). In DNA form, the CDR3 reads TGCAGTGCTGGGGACAGTCGGGGGAGTATGAGCAATCAGCCCCAGCATTTT. Protein product: CSAGDSRGSMSNQPQHF.

The V and J genes are TRBV6-1 and TRBJ2-1; D gene ambiguous. In germline, CDR1 is MNHNS, CDR2 SASEGT. The CDR3 is made up of 13 amino acids. Trimming took 4 bases from V and 11 from J, leaving 15 bases between them. CDR3 protein: CASSVGLGDKQFF. The DNA of the CDR3 is TGTGCCAGCAGTGTGGGGTTAGGAGACAAGCAGTTCTTC.

This sequence joins TRBV7-3 and TRBJ2-4; 7 nucleotides line up with TRBD2. The CDR3 runs 16 residues. Germline trimming cut 0 bases from V and 3 bases from J; bases unmatched to any gene: 5. From germline, CDR1 is SGHTA and CDR2 FQGTGA. As DNA, the CDR3 is TGTGCCAGCAGCTTAACGGGAGGCGGGAGCAAAAACATTCAGTACTTC. Amino acid sequence: CASSLTGGGSKNIQYF.

This clonotype appeared a few times. The rearrangement links TRBV29-1 to TRBJ1-2; D is unclear. Trimming left V 2 bases short and J 6 bases short, with 4 bases between. Germline CDR1 is SQVTM and CDR2 is ANQGSEA. The CDR3 totals 10 residues. CDR3: CSVEFHGYTF. The DNA for the CDR3 is TGCAGCGTTGAATTCCATGGCTACACCTTC.

The table lists this clonotype with a count of one. V is TRBV24-1 and J is TRBJ2-5; TRBD2 is a possible D gene (5 bases). Germline V gene sequence: CDR1 KGHDR, CDR2 SFDVKD. Trimming took off 6 bases at V and 5 bases at J, with 12 bases between the two ends. The CDR3 sequence is 13 residues long. CDR3 DNA sequence: TGTGCCACCAGTCAGCGGTCCCTGGAGACCCAGTACTTC. This gives the protein CATSQRSLETQYF.

The rearrangement uses TRBV27 and TRBJ2-4; either TRBD1 or TRBD2 may supply D (5 bases each). CDR1 is MNHEY, CDR2 SMNVEV, per germline (reference sequence). The CDR3 has 15 residues. Trimming removed 3 bases at V and 0 bases at J, with 9 bases between. CDR3 region: CASSFLGEAKNIQYF. The CDR3 DNA reads TGTGCCAGCAGTTTCTTGGGGGAAGCCAAAAACATTCAGTACTTC.

The chain is built from TRBV12-3 or TRBV12-4 and TRBJ1-2; D gene ambiguous. There are 13 residues in the CDR3. V lost 1 base, J lost 2 bases, and 5 bases lay in between. Here the CDR3 DNA reads TGTGCCAGCAGTTTAGAACAGAACTATGGCTACACCTTC. This gives the protein CASSLEQNYGYTF.

This clonotype was counted ten times or more. The gene calls are TRBV18 and TRBJ2-5; D unresolved. Germline CDR1 and CDR2: KGHSH and LQKENI. The CDR3 is made up of 11 amino acids. Trimming removed 8 bases from V and 0 bases from J, with 4 bases in between. The chain's CDR3 is CASSYQETQYF. Here the CDR3 DNA reads TGTGCCAGCAGTTACCAAGAGACCCAGTACTTC.

The gene calls are TRBV6-1 and TRBJ2-7; TRBD1 or TRBD2 may be the D gene (6 bases each). The CDR3 spans 14 residues. Trimming took off 6 bases at V and 2 bases at J, with 14 bases between the two ends. Germline assignment: CDR1 MNHNS and CDR2 SASEGT. This CDR3 reads CASSPQGGPYEQYF. CDR3 in DNA: TGTGCCAGCAGCCCACAGGGAGGCCCCTACGAGCAGTACTTC.

This chain joins TRBV7-3 and TRBJ2-3; 7 bases match TRBD1. Germline V lookup: CDR1 SGHTA, CDR2 FQGTGA. V was pared by 5 bases and J by 3 bases, with 8 bases of the junction left unmatched. The CDR3 has 15 amino acids. The CDR3 nucleotides read TGTGCCAGCAGCGCGTCGGGACAGATTACAGATACGCAGTATTTT. Protein: CASSASGQITDTQYF.

The chain couples TRBV20-1 to TRBJ2-3; TRBD2 aligns across 12 bases. Germline CDR1 DFQATT, CDR2 SNEGSKA (reference sequence). CDR3 length equals 15 residues. Losses at the gene ends were 2 bases for V and 5 bases for J; bases not matched to a gene: 5. The CDR3 bases are TGCAGTGCTAGACGACCGGGACTAGCGGGAGATACGCAGTATTTT. Translating gives CSARRPGLAGDTQYF.

This sequence joins TRBV6-5 and TRBJ2-3; D gene ambiguous. V shed 8 bases and J shed 2 bases, with 8 bases lying between them. CDR3 length: 12 amino acids. Germline CDR1 reads MNHEY; CDR2 reads SVGAGI. The CDR3 DNA follows: TGTGCCAGCGGTCGAACCACAGATACGCAGTATTTT. It translates to CASGRTTDTQYF.

The CDR3 nucleotides read TGTGCCAGCAGTCCTAGCGGGATGGGATATACGCAGTATTTT. The encoded protein is CASSPSGMGYTQYF. The chain couples TRBV7-2 to TRBJ2-3, with 9 bases that match TRBD2. Germline V gene sequence: CDR1 SGHTA, CDR2 FQGNSA. Trimming removed 6 bases from V and 7 bases from J; junction bases left unmatched: 8. This CDR3 region has 14 residues.

J is TRBJ2-7 and V is TRBV5-1; 7 nucleotides match TRBD1. The germline CDR1 and CDR2 sequences are SGHRS and YFSETQ. V was pared by 6 bases and J by 4 bases, with 10 bases of the junction left unmatched. The length of the CDR3 is 14 residues. The CDR3 loop reads CASKGNRGIYEQYF. CDR3 sequence (DNA): TGCGCCAGCAAAGGGAACAGGGGAATTTACGAGCAGTACTTC.

This clonotype was seen only a few times. The chain employs TRBV2 and TRBJ2-4, with 8 bases matching TRBD2. The J call may be wrong; the DNA end is better matched by TRBJ2-7. The CDR3 totals 13 residues. Germline V gene data show CDR1 as SNHLY and CDR2 as FYNNEI. CDR3 amino acids: CASRLAIPYEQYF. The CDR3, as DNA: TGTGCCTCTAGACTAGCGATCCCCTACGAGCAGTACTTC.

The rearrangement uses TRBV21-1 and TRBJ1-5; the table assigns TRBD1, which was not confirmed against the DNA. TRBV21-1 is a pseudogene. This CDR3 comprises 18 residues. The CDR3 protein is CASSKGRQGPQGNQPQHF. The DNA of the CDR3 is TGTGCCAGCAGCAAAGGTAGACAGGGACCCCAGGGCAATCAGCCCCAGCATTTT.

The V gene is TRBV5-1, the J gene TRBJ2-5; D remains ambiguous. The CDR3 has 14 residues. Trimming pared 1 base from V and 3 bases from J, leaving 10 bases between. Germline V lookup: CDR1 SGHRS, CDR2 YFSETQ. The CDR3 loop reads CASSLLRSEETQYF. The CDR3 nucleotides read TGCGCCAGCAGCTTGTTACGGTCGGAAGAGACCCAGTACTTC.

This rearrangement joins TRBV21-1 to TRBJ1-6. TRBV21-1 is a known pseudogene. The CDR3 sequence is 15 residues long. The CDR3 DNA reads as TGTGCCCCCACTCCGGACGGCCGGGAGGTCGCACCCCTCCACTTT. It is translated as CAPTPDGREVAPLHF.

The rearrangement uses TRBV6-5 and TRBJ1-2, with unresolved D. The V and J ends lost 6 bases and 8 bases respectively, with 13 bases between them. The CDR3 totals 12 residues. Germline CDR1 MNHEY, CDR2 SVGAGI. The CDR3 DNA reads TGTGCCAGCAGGACCGGGTTGACAGGCTACACCTTC. This encodes CASRTGLTGYTF.

In this sample, this clonotype turned up once. This rearrangement joins TRBV14 to TRBJ1-1; D remains ambiguous. The length of the CDR3 is 12 residues. Trimming took off 1 base at V and 8 bases at J, with 8 bases between the two ends. Germline V gene sequence: CDR1 SGHDN, CDR2 FVKESK. The CDR3 protein is CASSQAPTEAFF. The CDR3 region has the DNA TGTGCCAGCAGCCAAGCACCTACGGAAGCTTTCTTT.